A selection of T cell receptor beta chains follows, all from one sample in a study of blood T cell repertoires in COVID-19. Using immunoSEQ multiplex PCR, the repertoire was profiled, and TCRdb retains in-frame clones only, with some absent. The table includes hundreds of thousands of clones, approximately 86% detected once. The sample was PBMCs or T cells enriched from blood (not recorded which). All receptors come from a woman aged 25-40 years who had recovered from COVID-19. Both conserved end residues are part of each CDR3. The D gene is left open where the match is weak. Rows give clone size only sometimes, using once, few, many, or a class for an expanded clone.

CDR3: CASSLTLTHEQYF
DNA: TGTGCCAGCAGCTTAACCCTAACCCACGAGCAGTACTTC
V: TRBV7-9
D: NA
size: NA
J: TRBJ2-7

CDR3: CASSPHRAGQYF
DNA: TGTGCCAGCAGCCCCCACAGGGCCGGGCAGTACTTC
V: TRBV11-2
D: NA
size: NA
J: TRBJ2-7

CDR3: CASSIRFRRYF
DNA: TGTGCCAGTAGTATCCGCTTTCGCCGGTACTTT
V: TRBV19
D: NA
size: NA
J: TRBJ1-1

CDR3: CASSLLEDGTSSYEQYF
DNA: TGTGCCAGCTCACTCCTGGAGGACGGGACTAGCTCCTACGAGCAGTACTTC
V: TRBV18
D: TRBD2
size: NA
J: TRBJ2-7

CDR3: CASSQRGGYTEAFF
DNA: TGTGCCAGCAGCCAAAGGGGGGGATACACTGAAGCTTTCTTT
V: TRBV11-3
D: NA
size: NA
J: TRBJ1-1

CDR3: CASSVRLAANTGELFF
DNA: TGTGCCAGCAGCGTACGCCTAGCGGCGAACACCGGGGAGCTGTTTTTT
V: TRBV9
D: TRBD2
size: NA
J: TRBJ2-2

CDR3: CASSQLSVGPSTEAFF
DNA: TGCGCCAGCAGCCAGCTTAGCGTCGGTCCCTCCACTGAAGCTTTCTTT
V: TRBV4-3
D: NA
size: NA
J: TRBJ1-1

CDR3: CASSLGGARGIYNEQFF
DNA: TGTGCCAGCAGCTTAGGAGGGGCGCGGGGAATTTACAATGAGCAGTTCTTC
V: TRBV7-6
D: NA
size: NA
J: TRBJ2-1

CDR3: CASRYRDVAGELFF
DNA: TGTGCCAGCAGATACAGGGACGTGGCCGGGGAGCTGTTTTTT
V: TRBV13
D: NA
size: few
J: TRBJ2-2

CDR3: CASSISGGSSYEQYF
DNA: TGTGCCAGTAGTATATCTGGCGGTTCCTCCTACGAGCAGTACTTC
V: TRBV19
D: NA
size: NA
J: TRBJ2-7

CDR3: CASSMGGVNYNEQFF
DNA: TGTGCCAGCAGTATGGGGGGGGTGAACTACAATGAGCAGTTCTTC
V: TRBV27
D: TRBD2
size: NA
J: TRBJ2-1